The rows below give T cell receptor beta chains drawn from one sample of a study of blood T cell repertoires in COVID-19. Produced via immunoSEQ multiplex PCR; TCRdb's table is partial and in-frame only. The sample has around 80,000 clones; 70% to 80% are singletons. The sequenced sample was peripheral blood. These receptors were collected from a man aged 50 or older with active or convalescent COVID-19. The conserved cysteine and the conserved F or W are not part of the CDR3 here. A D gene is named only where the DNA matches it firmly.

13	TRBV6-4	TRBD2	ASSVRGGDTGELF
13	TRBV12-5	NA	ASGPDAGRVAEAF
13	TRBV20-1	TRBD2	SASVAGGGHNEQF
13	TRBV7-9	NA	ASSPGTRKGNEQF
13	TRBV9	NA	ASSSRQVTYNEQF
11	TRBV5-5	NA	ASSLDRLGPQH
13	TRBV5-4	TRBD1	ASSHQGAFKNIQY
13	TRBV6-5	TRBD1	ASSKTGTGGEKLF
12	TRBV5-4	NA	ASSLVGRDYGYT
18	TRBV4-2	TRBD2	ASSQERGTALAGSTDTQY
14	TRBV2	TRBD2	ASSTPRGGVRDTQY
12	TRBV30	NA	AWSLTGLNTEAF
12	TRBV4-1	NA	ASSQERGRDEQY
16	TRBV7-8	TRBD2	ASSLGLAGGIGLETQY
13	TRBV2	NA	ASNLLRGYQETQY
19	TRBV3-1/TRBV3-2	TRBD2	ASSRAPGTSGGKTNTGELF
10	TRBV7-2	NA	ASSPQRGELF
13	TRBV7-8	NA	ASSSGGGSNQPQH
13	TRBV6-5	NA	ASSSTGHSGNTIY
15	TRBV5-1	TRBD1	ASSQAWADTGDTEAF
12	TRBV7-3	NA	ASSLGVSGEKLF
12	TRBV7-8	NA	ASSLGSGQETQY
13	TRBV19	NA	ASSIDESSYNEQF
11	TRBV27	TRBD1	ASSPTGFTEAF
11	TRBV6-4	TRBD1	ASSRQGDTEAF
8	TRBV29-1	NA	SVADTEAF
13	TRBV12-5	NA	ASGLDSRGAGEQY
14	TRBV12-2	NA	ASRHRTGSRPYEQY
13	TRBV5-1	NA	ASSLDGGFTDTQY
15	TRBV5-1	TRBD2	ASSPGLAVGYQETQY
14	TRBV3-1/TRBV3-2	NA	ASSQSRQGTTGELF
13	TRBV7-8	NA	ASSPQGDSNQPQH
10	TRBV5-4	TRBD1	ASSWDREKLF
12	TRBV5-8	TRBD1	ASSFPWDSYEQY
14	TRBV4-1	NA	ASSQELGVRGNTIY
14	TRBV6-5	TRBD1	ASSSRTGVTTDTQY
11	TRBV7-9	NA	ASSLTVNTEAF
11	TRBV12-3/TRBV12-4	NA	ASSGQRGQPQH
10	TRBV19	NA	ASSKGGQPQH
14	TRBV5-1	TRBD2	ASSWLPGGPGDTQY
14	TRBV9	NA	ASSVGLGQGNSPLH
11	TRBV6-5	TRBD1	ASRDRGQETQY
13	TRBV21-1	NA	ASNPMGQVSYEQY
11	TRBV12-3/TRBV12-4	TRBD1	ASSTGGSDTQY
12	TRBV7-9	TRBD1	ASNRQGNTGELF
10	TRBV7-9	NA	ASSLAGGVLF
13	TRBV14	NA	ASSQERAGANVLT
15	TRBV7-9	TRBD2	ASSLVGASGGINIQY
11	TRBV25-1	NA	ASSEARGSPLH
12	TRBV7-3	TRBD1	ASSLGQGPDTQY
14	TRBV30	TRBD1	AWSAQGSLSNQPQH
13	TRBV13	NA	ASSRLDTGANVLT
13	TRBV18	TRBD1	ASSPVPGTGTPAI
12	TRBV5-6	TRBD1	ASSPRTGGNTIY